These 14 T cell receptor delta chains were sequenced from one sample in a study of Vδ1+ human thymocytes. Study outcomes and limitations: In the thymus, TRG and TRD repertoires looked highly polyclonal with Gaussian CDR3 lengths.

The template was reverse-transcribed extracted RNA. Pooled V-gene forward primers with one constant-region reverse primer generated the CDR3 amplicons by multiplex PCR. TCRdb applied CATT to the multiplex PCR reads for clone calling. There are about 75,000 delta-chain clones in the sample; around 32% occur only once, and 0.2% to 0.3% lies in the top ten. Their target antigens are unknown. Sequencing input: Vdelta1+ gamma-delta thymocytes from the thymus. Subset specified: FACS-sorted CD3+ TCRalphabeta- TCRVdelta1+ TCRVdelta2- thymocytes. Source of these receptors: a boy under two years old who had congenital heart surgery.

The J gene is TRDJ1, the V gene TRDV1, with D maybe TRDD3 (6 bases). The CDR3 spans 17 residues. Trimming removed 0 bases at V and 0 bases at J, with 14 bases between. Germline CDR1 and CDR2: TSWWSYY and QGS. The CDR3 is CALGELLWGPYTDKLIF. CDR3 in DNA: TGTGCTCTTGGGGAACTACTGTGGGGGCCCTACACCGATAAACTCATCTTT.

The rearrangement links TRDV1 to TRDJ1, with 13 bases identical to TRDD3. The CDR3 is 18 amino acids. J was trimmed by 2 bases and V by 3 bases; bases with no gene match: 9. Germline CDR1 reads TSWWSYY; CDR2 reads QGS. This CDR3 is CALGDSTLGDTRTDKLIF. As DNA, the CDR3 is TGTGCTCTTGGGGATTCCACACTGGGGGATACGCGGACCGATAAACTCATCTTT.

This clone was observed a few times. The chain links TRDV1 to TRDJ1, with 7 nucleotides matching TRDD2. J was trimmed by 7 bases and V by 2 bases; bases with no gene match: 13. This CDR3 is built from 16 residues. From germline, CDR1 is TSWWSYY and CDR2 QGS. The DNA for the CDR3 is TGTGCTCTTGGGGAATCCCCCCCCTTCCTGCCAGGTAAACTCATCTTT. Its protein is CALGESPPFLPGKLIF.

The chain recombines TRDV2 with TRDJ1; a possible D gene is TRDD3 (6 bases). Germline V gene sequence: CDR1 GEAIGNYY, CDR2 EKD. Trimming took 8 bases from V and 8 from J, leaving 23 bases between them. This CDR3 contains 14 residues. The CDR3 reads CAFHIDGGNFKLIF. For the CDR3, the DNA is TGTGCCTTTCACATTGACGGGGGAAATTTCAAACTCATCTTT.

This clone showed up just once. This chain joins TRDV1 and TRDJ1; 13 bases line up with TRDD3. Germline V gene data show CDR1 as TSWWSYY and CDR2 as QGS. The junction had 21 bases not matched to a gene; V was cut back by 1 base and J by 4 bases. CDR3 length: 22 amino acids. The CDR3 region has the DNA TGTGCTCTTGGGGAACCGTCTTCCCGTCCTTACTGGGGGATACGCGGTAGCGATAAACTCATCTTT. Translating it yields CALGEPSSRPYWGIRGSDKLIF.

In the case of this clone: The junction does not match germline at one end; this may be a read error. The V and J genes are TRDV1 and TRDJ1, with a weak D call TRDD3 (5 bases). The CDR3 has 20 amino acids. Germline assignment: CDR1 TSWWSYY and CDR2 QGS. CDR3 in amino acids: CALGERPPFYARYHTDKLIF. The CDR3 bases are TGTGCTCTTGGGGAACGGCCACCCTTTTACGCGCGATACCACACTGATAAACTCATCTTT.

V usage is TRDV1 and J usage is TRDJ1, with 7 bases that match TRDD3. This CDR3 spans 20 amino acids. The germline CDR1 and CDR2 sequences are TSWWSYY and QGS. J was trimmed by 0 bases and V by 3 bases; bases with no gene match: 19. This CDR3 is CALGDLTRGDPTYYTDKLIF. CDR3 DNA: TGTGCTCTTGGGGACCTAACTCGGGGGGATCCCACTTACTACACCGATAAACTCATCTTT.

V is TRDV1 and J is TRDJ1; a possible D gene is TRDD3 (5 bases). Per the germline V gene, CDR1 is TSWWSYY and CDR2 is QGS. V lost 1 base and J 0 bases, leaving 21 bases between the germline ends. The CDR3 length is 19 residues. The CDR3 nucleotides are TGTGCTCTTGGGGAACCTCAAGCCGGACTGGACCGGTACACCGATAAACTCATCTTT. Translating gives CALGEPQAGLDRYTDKLIF.

This sequence joins TRDV1 and TRDJ1; the match to TRDD3 covers 9 bases. The V and J ends lost 0 bases and 4 bases, in that order; junction bases with no gene match: 18. This CDR3 has 20 residues. Germline V gene data show CDR1 as TSWWSYY and CDR2 as QGS. The CDR3 reads CALGELFYWGRALRSDKLIF. The CDR3, as DNA: TGTGCTCTTGGGGAACTCTTTTACTGGGGGAGAGCCCTAAGGAGCGATAAACTCATCTTT.

This clone was observed a single time. The rearrangement links TRDV1 to TRDJ1; TRDD3 matches 7 bases. Germline CDR1 reads TSWWSYY; CDR2 reads QGS. V shed 5 bases, J shed 1 base, and the junction held 10 bases outside the gene matches. CDR3 length: 16 amino acids. The CDR3: CALGPSPGGFTDKLIF. CDR3 sequence (DNA): TGTGCTCTTGGGCCGTCCCCTGGGGGCTTCACCGATAAACTCATCTTT.

There are a few counts of this clone. The chain employs TRDV1 and TRDJ1, with 7 bases matching TRDD3. The CDR3 sequence is 23 residues long. Losses at the gene ends were 3 bases for V and 0 bases for J; bases not matched to a gene: 28. Germline loops: CDR1 TSWWSYY, CDR2 QGS. Written as DNA, the CDR3 is TGTGCTCTTGGGGAGTCACGCCATCCCTATTACCAGCGGGGGATCCAGTACACCGATAAACTCATCTTT. As protein: CALGESRHPYYQRGIQYTDKLIF.

The gene calls are TRDV1 and TRDJ1; D might be TRDD3 (9 bases). V gave up 1 base and J gave up 0 bases, with 30 bases separating them. Germline assignment: CDR1 TSWWSYY and CDR2 QGS. The CDR3 sequence is 22 residues long. CDR3 loop: CALGERRGLPRYWGTYTDKLIF. For the CDR3, the DNA is TGTGCTCTTGGGGAACGCAGAGGCCTTCCTAGGTACTGGGGGACGTACACCGATAAACTCATCTTT.

This clone was recorded at least ten times. Other DNA sequences from this sample encode an identical CDR3 as well. J is TRDJ3 and V is TRDV2; 9 nucleotides align to TRDD3. The ends lost 3 bases at V and 0 bases at J; junction bases unmatched: 8. CDR3 length: 19 amino acids. The germline V gene encodes CDR1 GEAIGNYY and CDR2 EKD. DNA for the CDR3: TGTGCCTGTGACCGGGCTGGGGGATGGGTCTCCTGGGACACCCGACAGATGTTTTTC. Residues: CACDRAGGWVSWDTRQMFF.

Ten or more counts support this clone. This specimen includes other DNA sequences encoding the same CDR3. The rearrangement joins TRDV2 to TRDJ2; 9 positions agree with TRDD3. V gave up 4 bases and J gave up 0 bases; unmatched junction bases: 14. CDR3 size: 19 residues. Germline values: CDR1 GEAIGNYY, CDR2 EKD. The DNA of the CDR3 is TGTGCCTGTGAAGTCGTCTGCGGGGATACGCTAGCTTTGACAGCACAACTCTTCTTT. Translation gives CACEVVCGDTLALTAQLFF.